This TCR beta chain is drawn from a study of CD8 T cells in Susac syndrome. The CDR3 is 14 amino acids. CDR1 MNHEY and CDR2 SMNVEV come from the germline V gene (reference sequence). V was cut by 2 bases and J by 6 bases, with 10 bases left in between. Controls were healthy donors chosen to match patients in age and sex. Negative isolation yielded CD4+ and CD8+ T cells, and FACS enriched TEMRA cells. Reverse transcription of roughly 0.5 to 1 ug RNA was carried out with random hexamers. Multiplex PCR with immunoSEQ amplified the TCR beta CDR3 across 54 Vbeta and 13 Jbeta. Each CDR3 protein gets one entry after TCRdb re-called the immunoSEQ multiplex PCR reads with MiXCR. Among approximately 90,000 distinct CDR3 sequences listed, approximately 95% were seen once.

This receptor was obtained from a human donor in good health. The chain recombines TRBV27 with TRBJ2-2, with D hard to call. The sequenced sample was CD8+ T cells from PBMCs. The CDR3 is CASSLSLLAGELFF. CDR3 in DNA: TGTGCCAGCAGTTTAAGCTTGTTGGCCGGGGAGCTGTTTTTT.